A selection of T cell receptor beta chains follows, all from one sample in a study of blood T cell repertoires in COVID-19. Using immunoSEQ multiplex PCR, the repertoire was profiled, and TCRdb retains in-frame clones only, with some absent. Of approximately 100,000 clones listed, approximately 90% are singletons. Sample: peripheral blood. These receptors all come from a human donor with acute or convalescent COVID-19. The donor label of this sample is uncertain. Each CDR3 is given without its conserved first and last residue. Each record gives: clone size, V gene, D gene, CDR3 length, CDR3 protein. A D gene is named only where the DNA matches it firmly. Clone size, where shown, is once, few, many, or a class for clones that have expanded.

>NA|TRBV5-1|TRBD2|12
ASSLREGTGELF
>NA|TRBV2|NA|14
ASSEMLIATNEKLF
>NA|TRBV27|TRBD1|10
ASRQGAYGYT
>NA|TRBV27|TRBD2|14
ASSGRSSGRRDEQF
>NA|TRBV3-1/TRBV3-2|TRBD1|14
ASSLHHGQGYTEAF
>NA|TRBV6-5|TRBD2|14
ASSYERTSGSKTQY
>NA|TRBV28|NA|10
ASSFYPNIQY
>NA|TRBV5-5|TRBD1|13
ASSLWPGQGGGYT
>NA|TRBV25-1|TRBD1|12
ASSKGQGAYEQY
>NA|TRBV21-1|NA|13
ASSTQQGKIAEAF
>NA|TRBV6-1|NA|14
ASSELGLGSNQPQH
>once|TRBV10-3|NA|10
AIRQGNTEAF
>NA|TRBV4-1|TRBD1|14
ASSQEGTGSLQPQH
>once|TRBV12-3/TRBV12-4|NA|10
ASSFYPGEQY
>NA|TRBV19|NA|11
ASSRQVTDTQY
>NA|TRBV18|TRBD1|13
ASSPRRGGTHEQY
>NA|TRBV7-7|TRBD1|12
ASSLGQAAGELF
>NA|TRBV11-2|TRBD1|10
ASSGQGVEQY
>NA|TRBV28|TRBD1|14
ASSRGTGVSNQPQH
>NA|TRBV27|TRBD1|11
ASRTGGGQPQH
>few|TRBV12-5|NA|12
ASAMEGGVYEQY
>NA|TRBV19|NA|14
ASSPRGQFTGNTIY
>few|TRBV4-1|NA|14
ASSQGRGMGNSPLH
>NA|TRBV15|NA|16
ATSSSPGHYAYTAEAF
>NA|TRBV9|NA|11
ASSTQVYTEAF
>NA|TRBV7-2|TRBD1|13
ASSLVPTGATEAF
>NA|TRBV7-9|NA|13
ASSLGRQYSYEQY
>NA|TRBV5-1|NA|16
ASTSEPYRDRVGNEQF
>once|TRBV18|TRBD1|12
ASTTTGGINEQY
>NA|TRBV18|NA|12
ASSQGTRGNTIY
>NA|TRBV28|NA|13
ASSSGQGSYNEQF
>NA|TRBV9|NA|12
ASSVTGGNYGYT
>NA|TRBV5-6|NA|15
ASSLGGGAHASYGYT
>NA|TRBV7-3|NA|14
ASSFQGAPSTDTQY
>NA|TRBV29-1|TRBD1|14
SVDMTGTGEWDEQF
>NA|TRBV7-3|NA|15
ASSLIRDTHGADTQY
>once|TRBV7-9|TRBD1|14
ASSLPSGTGRTEAF
>few|TRBV7-9|NA|12
ASSFDTGDYEQY
>NA|TRBV11-2|TRBD1|13
ASSLQGAVTGELF
>NA|TRBV28|NA|11
ASSLSGANVLT
>NA|TRBV19|TRBD1|12
ASRTGSSGNTIY
>NA|TRBV12-5|NA|14
ASAPWGPGVNEKLF
>once|TRBV15|NA|14
ATSREVASNSYEQY
>NA|TRBV12-3/TRBV12-4|NA|11
ASSFIVPGELF
>NA|TRBV4-1|NA|16
ASSQGRGRDSGKGEAF
>NA|TRBV5-1|NA|11
ASSRDLNTEAF
>few|TRBV7-8|NA|14
ASSLWDGSATDTQY
>NA|TRBV27|TRBD1|13
ASRHDRGLHNEQF
>NA|TRBV4-1|NA|16
ASSQSPFEGGGKETQY
>NA|TRBV9|NA|13
ASSVEPSSYNEQF
>NA|TRBV7-2|TRBD2|14
ASSLEGLAGTYTQY
>NA|TRBV7-7|TRBD2|17
ASSLQAPNSGVRPDTQY
>NA|TRBV2|TRBD1|12
AGSRDRGPDTQY
>once|TRBV7-2|NA|13
ASSLMWAGSAEAF
>NA|TRBV19|NA|12
ASSFNQGDQPQH
>once|TRBV4-3|TRBD1|16
ASSLTGGGGHWSTEAF
>NA|TRBV19|TRBD2|12
ASSNRGGKETQY
>NA|TRBV7-2|TRBD2|12
ASSRGLAGVEQF
>NA|TRBV5-1|TRBD1|15
ASSADPGTEAAYEQY
>NA|TRBV28|TRBD1|13
ASSTTGGFFYEQY